These T cell receptor beta chains were read from a single sample in a study of shared clonotypes between healthy human individuals. Sequenced by immunoSEQ multiplex PCR; TCRdb stores in-frame clones only, minus some. The sample includes about 2,500,000 clones, approximately 94% seen only once; the top ten take about 0.13%. Sequenced: naive CD4+ T cells sorted from blood. These receptors originate from a man aged 18 to 30 in good health. Each CDR3 is given with its conserved first and last residue. The D gene is left open where the match is weak. Size is omitted from some rows. Given values are once, few, many or a class for expanded clones.

clone size	CDR3 length	V gene	D gene	J gene	CDR3 protein	CDR3 DNA
-	15	TRBV10-3	TRBD2	TRBJ2-1	CAITPTSGGPNEQFF	TGTGCCATCACCCCGACTAGCGGAGGGCCCAATGAGCAGTTCTTC
once	12	TRBV19	-	TRBJ1-3	CASQESGNTIYF	TGTGCCAGTCAGGAATCTGGAAACACCATATATTTT
-	15	TRBV5-1	-	TRBJ2-2	CASSLGQPNTGELFF	TGCGCCAGCAGCTTGGGACAGCCGAACACCGGGGAGCTGTTTTTT
-	14	TRBV4-3	-	TRBJ1-4	CASSQLGQYEKLFF	TGCGCCAGCAGCCAACTAGGACAGTATGAAAAACTGTTTTTT
-	14	TRBV7-2	TRBD1	TRBJ2-7	CASSVGQGPLRWYF	TGTGCCAGCAGCGTGGGACAGGGACCCCTCCGTTGGTACTTC
-	10	TRBV30	-	TRBJ1-1	CAWIVTEAFF	TGTGCCTGGATCGTCACTGAAGCTTTCTTT
-	13	TRBV7-2	TRBD2	TRBJ2-1	CASSLASLAEQFF	TGTGCCAGCAGCTTAGCCTCACTAGCGGAGCAGTTCTTC
-	16	TRBV9	TRBD1	TRBJ2-7	CASSPNQQGSSYEQYF	TGTGCCAGCAGCCCAAATCAACAGGGGTCCTCCTACGAGCAGTACTTC
-	15	TRBV30	TRBD2	TRBJ2-2	CAWRTSGRRSGELFF	TGTGCCTGGAGAACTAGCGGGAGACGGAGCGGGGAGCTGTTTTTT
-	16	TRBV4-1	TRBD2	TRBJ2-1	CASSPQEREVYNEQFF	TGCGCCAGCAGCCCCCAGGAGCGGGAGGTTTACAATGAGCAGTTCTTC
-	15	TRBV19	TRBD2	TRBJ2-4	CASSISREEQDIQYF	TGTGCCAGTAGTATTTCTCGGGAGGAACAGGACATTCAGTACTTC
-	13	TRBV2	-	TRBJ1-5	CASRTEVKQPQHF	TGTGCCAGCCGCACAGAGGTTAAACAGCCCCAGCATTTT
few	16	TRBV5-6	TRBD1	TRBJ1-2	CASSGTGGLTGYGYTF	TGTGCCAGCAGCGGGACAGGGGGCCTTACGGGCTATGGCTACACCTTC
once	17	TRBV7-2	TRBD1	TRBJ2-7	CASSWGLLGTGGREQYF	TGTGCCAGCAGCTGGGGACTGCTAGGGACAGGGGGGCGCGAGCAGTACTTC
-	14	TRBV5-6	-	TRBJ2-7	CASSTTRRLYEQYF	TGTGCCAGCAGCACCACCCGACGGCTCTACGAGCAGTACTTC
-	13	TRBV7-2	-	TRBJ1-5	CASSFRNNQPQHF	TGTGCCAGCAGCTTCAGGAACAATCAGCCCCAGCATTTT
-	16	TRBV6-5	TRBD2	TRBJ2-3	CASSYSPSGRTDTQYF	TGTGCCAGCAGTTACTCTCCTAGCGGGAGGACAGATACGCAGTATTTT
once	17	TRBV5-4	TRBD2	TRBJ2-5	CASSLRAGGRVQETQYF	TGTGCCAGCAGCTTACGAGCGGGGGGGCGGGTACAAGAGACCCAGTACTTC
-	12	TRBV30	-	TRBJ2-1	CACEWDYNEQFF	TGTGCCTGTGAATGGGACTACAATGAGCAGTTCTTC
-	15	TRBV4-1	-	TRBJ2-5	CASSQEGKGGGTQYF	TGCGCCAGCAGCCAAGAAGGAAAGGGGGGAGGGACCCAGTACTTC
once	17	TRBV5-6	-	TRBJ1-4	CASSLLGGTATNEKLFF	TGTGCCAGCAGCTTACTGGGAGGGACCGCAACTAATGAAAAACTGTTTTTT
-	17	TRBV5-8	TRBD1	TRBJ2-7	CASSLAAGQGTSYEQYF	TGTGCCAGCAGCTTGGCCGCGGGACAGGGGACTTCCTACGAGCAGTACTTC
-	15	TRBV6-5	-	TRBJ2-5	CASSYLGKNQETQYF	TGTGCCAGCAGTTACCTCGGGAAGAACCAAGAGACCCAGTACTTC
few	15	TRBV6-5	TRBD1	TRBJ1-2	CASSYSSTGGYGYTF	TGTGCCAGCAGTTACTCTAGCACAGGGGGCTATGGCTACACCTTC
-	15	TRBV21-1	-	TRBJ1-4	CASSTHRSVNEKLFF	TGTGCCAGCAGCACCCACAGGAGTGTTAATGAAAAACTGTTTTTT
-	15	TRBV5-1	-	TRBJ2-1	CASSLVPGIMDEQFF	TGCGCCAGCAGCTTGGTGCCAGGGATCATGGATGAGCAGTTCTTC
-	16	TRBV2	TRBD2	TRBJ2-7	CASRSSPSGGTYEQYF	TGTGCCAGCAGGTCTTCTCCTAGCGGGGGCACCTACGAGCAGTACTTC
-	13	TRBV19	TRBD1	TRBJ1-1	CASSNRGSFEAFF	TGTGCCAGTAGTAACAGGGGAAGTTTTGAAGCTTTCTTT
-	15	TRBV30	-	TRBJ2-5	CAWSGTGKGEETQYF	TGTGCCTGGAGTGGTACGGGGAAGGGTGAAGAGACCCAGTACTTC
-	19	TRBV29-1	TRBD2	TRBJ2-1	CSVEDLPGLAGGPSNEQFF	TGCAGCGTTGAAGATCTACCCGGACTAGCGGGGGGCCCTTCAAATGAGCAGTTCTTC
-	14	TRBV28	-	TRBJ2-2	CASSGGRGTGELFF	TGTGCCAGCAGTGGAGGCCGGGGGACCGGGGAGCTGTTTTTT
-	13	TRBV7-2	TRBD2	TRBJ2-7	CASSSWTSSEQYF	TGTGCCAGCAGCTCTTGGACTAGCTCCGAGCAGTACTTC
-	16	TRBV11-2	TRBD2	TRBJ2-1	CASSSRGRGLYNEQFF	TGTGCCAGCAGCTCCCGCGGGAGAGGTTTGTACAATGAGCAGTTCTTC
-	15	TRBV27	-	TRBJ2-5	CASSLSQGRQETQYF	TGTGCCAGCAGTTTATCTCAAGGACGGCAAGAGACCCAGTACTTC
-	17	TRBV19	-	TRBJ2-3	CASARGRGGDSTDTQYF	TGTGCCAGCGCCCGGGGGAGAGGAGGAGATAGCACAGATACGCAGTATTTT
-	14	TRBV6-5	TRBD2	TRBJ2-7	CASSRTSGRAGQYF	TGTGCCAGCAGTAGGACTAGCGGGAGGGCCGGGCAGTACTTC
-	15	TRBV27	TRBD1	TRBJ2-7	CASSLSDRAPYEQYF	TGTGCCAGCAGTTTATCGGACAGGGCCCCCTACGAGCAGTACTTC